This T cell receptor beta chain was retrieved from a study of blood T cell repertoires in COVID-19. Study-level background: Acute and convalescent COVID-19 samples came from the United States, Italy and Spain. In each case, the material was cDNA or gDNA derived from T cells, B-cell-depleted T cells, or PBMCs.

TCRdb's copy holds only in-frame clones and misses some; the assay was immunoSEQ multiplex PCR. The sample includes about 64,000 clones, about 86% of them seen just once. The germline V gene has CDR1 SEHNR and CDR2 FQNEAQ (reference sequence). The CDR3 is 16 residues long. Trimming removed 5 bases from V and 2 bases from J; junction bases left unmatched: 6. This TCR derives from a man aged 35 to 55 with acute or convalescent COVID-19. Sequenced sample: peripheral blood. The rearrangement joins TRBV7-9 to TRBJ1-1; 12 bases line up with TRBD1. CDR3 nucleotide sequence: TGTGCCAGCAGCCCCCGCGGGACAGGGGGCAACACTGAAGCTTTCTTT. Its translation: CASSPRGTGGNTEAFF.